The sequence of this T cell receptor (beta chain) was determined in a study of Ad26.COV2.S vaccination and SARS-CoV-2 variants. Only a few counts were recorded for this clone. Its matching antigen is unknown. Study conclusions and caveats: Higher spike-specific TCR breadth was found in vaccine recipients than in placebo recipients. Post-vaccination breadth of spike-specific CD8+ and CD4+ T cell responses was reportedly substantial. Quantification of TCR breadth and depth may have yielded underestimates of total T cell responses. Placebo recipients and vaccine recipients were similar in non-spike TCR breadth.

CDR3 length equals 15 residues. The V gene's germline CDR1 is MNHNY and CDR2 SVGAGI (reference sequence). The V and J ends lost 6 bases and 5 bases, in that order; junction bases with no gene match: 6. Clones were read by immunoSEQ multiplex PCR, and TCRdb kept only the in-frame ones, dropping some. The sample consists of under 150,000 clones, 75% to 90% of them appearing once. The chain recombines TRBV6-6 with TRBJ2-2; 10 bases agree with TRBD1. The TCR comes from a human donor who had recovered from COVID-19. Here the sequenced sample was peripheral blood, taken after recovery from COVID-19. The CDR3 bases are TGTGCCAGCAGGACGACAGGGGGCGGGACCGGGGAGCTGTTTTTT. It codes for CASRTTGGGTGELFF.